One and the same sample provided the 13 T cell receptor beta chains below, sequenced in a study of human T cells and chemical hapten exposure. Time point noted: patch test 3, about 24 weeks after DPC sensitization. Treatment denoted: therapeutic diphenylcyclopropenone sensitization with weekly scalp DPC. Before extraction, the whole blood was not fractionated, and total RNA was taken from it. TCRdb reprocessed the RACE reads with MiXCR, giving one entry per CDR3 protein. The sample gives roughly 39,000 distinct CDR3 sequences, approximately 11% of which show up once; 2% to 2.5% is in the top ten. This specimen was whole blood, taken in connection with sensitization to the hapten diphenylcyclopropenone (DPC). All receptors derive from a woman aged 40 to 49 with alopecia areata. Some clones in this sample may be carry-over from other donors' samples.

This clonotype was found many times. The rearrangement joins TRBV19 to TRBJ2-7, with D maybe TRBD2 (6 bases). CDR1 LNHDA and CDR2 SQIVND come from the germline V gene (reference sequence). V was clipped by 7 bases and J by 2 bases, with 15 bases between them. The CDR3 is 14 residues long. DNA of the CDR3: TGTGCCAGTAACCCCGGGACTCCGACCTACGAGCAGTACTTC. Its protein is CASNPGTPTYEQYF.

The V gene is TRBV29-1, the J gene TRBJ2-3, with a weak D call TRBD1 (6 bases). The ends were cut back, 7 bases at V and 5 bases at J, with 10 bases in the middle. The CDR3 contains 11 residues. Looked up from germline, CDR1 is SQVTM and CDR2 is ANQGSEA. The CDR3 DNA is TGCAGCGGCCAAGGGGGAGATACGCAGTATTTT. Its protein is CSGQGGDTQYF.

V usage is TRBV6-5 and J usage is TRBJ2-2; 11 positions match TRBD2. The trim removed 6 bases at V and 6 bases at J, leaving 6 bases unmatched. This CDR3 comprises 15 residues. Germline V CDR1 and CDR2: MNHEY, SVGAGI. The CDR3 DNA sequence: TGTGCCAGCAGCGCTTCGGGACTAGCGGCCGGGGAGCTGTTTTTT. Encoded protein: CASSASGLAAGELFF.

CDR3 in DNA: TGTGCCAGCAGGACAGGGGCTGGAGCTTTCTTT. Its protein is CASRTGAGAFF. This chain connects TRBV12-3 or TRBV12-4 to TRBJ1-1; 8 bases are shared with TRBD1. This CDR3 region has 11 residues. Unmatched junction bases numbered 4, after V lost 6 bases and J lost 10 bases.

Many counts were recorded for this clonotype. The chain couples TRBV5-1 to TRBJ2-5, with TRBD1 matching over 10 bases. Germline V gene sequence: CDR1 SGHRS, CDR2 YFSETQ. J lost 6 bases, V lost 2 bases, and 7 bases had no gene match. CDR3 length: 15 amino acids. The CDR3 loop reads CASSFGTGERKTQYF. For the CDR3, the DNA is TGCGCCAGCAGCTTCGGGACAGGGGAGAGGAAGACCCAGTACTTC.

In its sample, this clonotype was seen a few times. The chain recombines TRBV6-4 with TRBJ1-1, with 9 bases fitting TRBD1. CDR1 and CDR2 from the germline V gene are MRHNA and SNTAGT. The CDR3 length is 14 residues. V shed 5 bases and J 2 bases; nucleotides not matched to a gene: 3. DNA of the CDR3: TGTGCCAGCAGTCCGGGACAGGGCAACACTGAAGCTTTCTTT. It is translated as CASSPGQGNTEAFF.

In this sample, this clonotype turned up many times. CDR3 residues: CASSPGWTSYEQYF. In nucleotides, the CDR3 is TGTGCCAGCAGTCCAGGGTGGACCTCCTACGAGCAGTACTTC. This chain connects TRBV27 to TRBJ2-7; D is perhaps TRBD1 (5 bases). V lost 5 bases and J 0 bases, leaving 11 bases between the germline ends. Germline V gene data show CDR1 as MNHEY and CDR2 as SMNVEV (reference sequence). This CDR3 has 14 amino acids.

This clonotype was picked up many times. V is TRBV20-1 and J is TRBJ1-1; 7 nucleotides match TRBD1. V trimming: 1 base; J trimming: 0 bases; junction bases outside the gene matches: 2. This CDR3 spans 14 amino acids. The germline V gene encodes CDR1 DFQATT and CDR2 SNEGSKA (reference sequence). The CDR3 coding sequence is TGCAGTGCTAGAGCTGGGACAGTGAACACTGAAGCTTTCTTT. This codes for CSARAGTVNTEAFF.

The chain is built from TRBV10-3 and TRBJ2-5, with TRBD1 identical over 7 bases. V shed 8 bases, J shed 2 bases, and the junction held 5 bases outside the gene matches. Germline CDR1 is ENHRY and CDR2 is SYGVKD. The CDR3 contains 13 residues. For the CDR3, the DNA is TGTGCCATCGGTCCGGGACAGCAAGAGACCCAGTACTTC. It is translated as CAIGPGQQETQYF.

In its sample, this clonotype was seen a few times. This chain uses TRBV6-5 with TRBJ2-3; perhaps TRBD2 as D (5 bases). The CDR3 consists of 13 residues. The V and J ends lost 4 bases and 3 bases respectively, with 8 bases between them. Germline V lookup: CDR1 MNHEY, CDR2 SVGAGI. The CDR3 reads CASSFRRTDTQYF. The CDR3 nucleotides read TGTGCCAGCAGTTTCCGGAGGACAGATACGCAGTATTTT.

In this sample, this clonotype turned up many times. Here the CDR3 DNA reads TGTGCCAGCAGTTTATTGGGCGCAGGGAACACTGAAGCTTTCTTT. Its protein is CASSLLGAGNTEAFF. This chain uses TRBV12-3 or TRBV12-4 with TRBJ1-1; no clear D. CDR3 length: 15 residues. Trimming cost V 2 bases and J 1 base, with 11 bases left between them.

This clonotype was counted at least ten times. This chain's CDR3 is CASSLALLAPRSNEQFF. CDR3 nucleotide sequence: TGCGCCAGCAGCTTGGCCCTACTAGCACCCCGTTCGAATGAGCAGTTCTTC. The chain uses TRBV5-1 and TRBJ2-1, with a tentative D call TRBD2 (6 bases). Germline V lookup: CDR1 SGHRS, CDR2 YFSETQ. The length of the CDR3 is 17 residues. Trimming left V 0 bases short and J 7 bases short, with 20 bases between. Together with reference TRBV5-1 and TRBJ2-1, the CDR3 gives the full variable domain: KAGVTQTPRYLIKTRGQQVTLSCSPISGHRSVSWYQQTPGQGLQFLFEYFSETQRNKGNFPGRFSGRQFSNSRSEMNVSTLELGDSALYLCASSLALLAPRSNEQFFGPGTRLTVL.

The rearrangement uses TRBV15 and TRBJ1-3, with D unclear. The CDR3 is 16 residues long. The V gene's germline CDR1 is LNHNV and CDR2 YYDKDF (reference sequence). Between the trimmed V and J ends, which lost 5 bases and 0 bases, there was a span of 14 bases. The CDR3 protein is CATSQAAHRSGNTIYF. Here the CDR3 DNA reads TGTGCCACCAGCCAAGCGGCACACCGCTCTGGAAACACCATATATTTT. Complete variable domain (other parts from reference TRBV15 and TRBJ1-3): DAMVIQNPRYQVTQFGKPVTLSCSQTLNHNVMYWYQQKSSQAPKLLFHYYDKDFNNEADTPDNFQSRRPNTSFCFLDIRSPGLGDTAMYLCATSQAAHRSGNTIYFGEGSWLTVV.